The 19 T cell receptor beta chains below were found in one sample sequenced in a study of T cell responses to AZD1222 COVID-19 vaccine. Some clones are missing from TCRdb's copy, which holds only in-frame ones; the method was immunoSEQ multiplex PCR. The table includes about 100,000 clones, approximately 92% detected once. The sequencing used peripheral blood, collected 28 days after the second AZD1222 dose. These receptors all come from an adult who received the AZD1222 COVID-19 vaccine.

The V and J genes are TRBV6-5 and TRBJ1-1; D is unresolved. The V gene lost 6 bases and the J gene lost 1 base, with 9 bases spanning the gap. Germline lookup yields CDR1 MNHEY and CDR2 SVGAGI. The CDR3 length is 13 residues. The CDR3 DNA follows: TGTGCCAGCAGACCGACCGAGAACACTGAAGCTTTCTTT. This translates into CASRPTENTEAFF.

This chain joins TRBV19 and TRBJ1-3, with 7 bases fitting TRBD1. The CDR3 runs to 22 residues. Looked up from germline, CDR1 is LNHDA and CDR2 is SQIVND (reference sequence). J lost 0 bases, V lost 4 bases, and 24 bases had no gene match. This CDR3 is CASSSFSPRDSRTRSSGNTIYF. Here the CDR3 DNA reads TGTGCCAGTAGTAGTTTTTCTCCCCGGGACAGTCGGACGCGCAGCTCTGGAAACACCATATATTTT.

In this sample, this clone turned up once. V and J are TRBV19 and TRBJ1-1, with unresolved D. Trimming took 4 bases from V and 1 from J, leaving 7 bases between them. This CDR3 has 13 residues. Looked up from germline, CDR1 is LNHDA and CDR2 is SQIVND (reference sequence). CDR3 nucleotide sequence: TGTGCCAGTAGTAGAGATTCGAACACTGAAGCTTTCTTT. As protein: CASSRDSNTEAFF.

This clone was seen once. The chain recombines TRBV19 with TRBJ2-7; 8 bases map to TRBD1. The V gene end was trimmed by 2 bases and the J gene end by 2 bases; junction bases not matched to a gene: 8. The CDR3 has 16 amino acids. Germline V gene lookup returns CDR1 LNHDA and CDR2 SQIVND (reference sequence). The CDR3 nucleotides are TGTGCCAGTAGTATAAGTGCCGGACAGGGACCCTACGAGCAGTACTTC. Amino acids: CASSISAGQGPYEQYF.

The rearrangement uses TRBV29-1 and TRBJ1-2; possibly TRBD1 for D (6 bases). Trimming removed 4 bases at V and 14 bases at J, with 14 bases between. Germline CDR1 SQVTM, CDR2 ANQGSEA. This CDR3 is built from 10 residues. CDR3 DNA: TGCAGCGTTGGAACCCGGGACATTACCTTC. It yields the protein CSVGTRDITF.

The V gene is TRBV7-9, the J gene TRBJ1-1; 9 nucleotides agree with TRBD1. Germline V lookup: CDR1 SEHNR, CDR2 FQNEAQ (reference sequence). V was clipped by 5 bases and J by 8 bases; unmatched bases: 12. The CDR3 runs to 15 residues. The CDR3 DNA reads TGTGCCAGCAGCCCCGCGCGAACAGGGGGCACGGAAGCTTTCTTT. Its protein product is CASSPARTGGTEAFF. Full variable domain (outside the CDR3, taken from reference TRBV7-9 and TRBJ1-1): DTGVSQNPRHKITKRGQNVTFRCDPISEHNRLYWYRQTLGQGPEFLTYFQNEAQLEKSRLLSDRFSAERPKGSFSTLEIQRTEQGDSAMYLCASSPARTGGTEAFFGQGTRLTVV.

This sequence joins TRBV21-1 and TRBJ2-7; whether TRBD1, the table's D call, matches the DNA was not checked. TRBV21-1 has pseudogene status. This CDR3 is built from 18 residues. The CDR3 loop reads CASSKRGTGVRGPDEQYF. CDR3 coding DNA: TGTGCCAGCAGCAAACGGGGAACAGGGGTACGCGGGCCGGACGAGCAGTACTTC.

In DNA, the CDR3 is TGCAGCGCGTTTAGCGGGGGGGTGGACAATGAGCAGTTCTTC. It specifies CSAFSGGVDNEQFF. The chain joins TRBV29-1 to TRBJ2-1, with 11 nucleotides matching TRBD2. The CDR3 is 14 amino acids. With V trimmed by 7 bases and J by 5 bases, 7 bases remained unmatched. Looked up from germline, CDR1 is SQVTM and CDR2 is ANQGSEA.

CDR3 DNA: TGTGCCAGCAGTGCTACCTGGGGACTAGCGGGAGCCTCTACGCAGTATTTT. Translation: CASSATWGLAGASTQYF. This rearrangement joins TRBV2 to TRBJ2-3; 14 bases line up with TRBD2. Germline-derived CDR1 and CDR2 are SNHLY and FYNNEI. The CDR3 length is 17 residues. The V and J ends lost 4 bases and 8 bases, in that order; junction bases with no gene match: 11. The whole variable domain, filled in from reference TRBV2 and TRBJ2-3, reads EPEVTQTPSHQVTQMGQEVILRCVPISNHLYFYWYRQILGQKVEFLVSFYNNEISEKSEIFDDQFSVERPDGSNFTLKIRSTKLEDSAMYFCASSATWGLAGASTQYFGPGTRLTVL.

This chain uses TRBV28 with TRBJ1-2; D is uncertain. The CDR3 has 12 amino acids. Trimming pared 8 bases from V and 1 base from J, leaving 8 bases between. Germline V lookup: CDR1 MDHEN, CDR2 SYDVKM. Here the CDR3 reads CASLRNNYGYTF. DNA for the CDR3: TGTGCCAGCCTCCGGAATAACTATGGCTACACCTTC.

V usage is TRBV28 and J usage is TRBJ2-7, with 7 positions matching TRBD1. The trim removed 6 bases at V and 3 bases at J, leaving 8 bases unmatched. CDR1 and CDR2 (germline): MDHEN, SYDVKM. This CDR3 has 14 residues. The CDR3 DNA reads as TGTGCCAGCAGGTCCGGGACAGACATCTACGAGCAGTACTTC. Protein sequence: CASRSGTDIYEQYF.

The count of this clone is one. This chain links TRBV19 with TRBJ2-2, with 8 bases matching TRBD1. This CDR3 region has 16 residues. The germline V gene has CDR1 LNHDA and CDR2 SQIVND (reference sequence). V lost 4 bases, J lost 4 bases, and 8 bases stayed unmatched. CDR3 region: CASSSRTGQATGELFF. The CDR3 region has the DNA TGTGCCAGTAGTAGCCGAACGGGACAGGCCACCGGGGAGCTGTTTTTT.

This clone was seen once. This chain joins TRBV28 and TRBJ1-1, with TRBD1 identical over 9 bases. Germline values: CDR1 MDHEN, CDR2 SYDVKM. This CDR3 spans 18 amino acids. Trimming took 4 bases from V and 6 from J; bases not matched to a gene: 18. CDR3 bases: TGTGCCAGCAGTTCCCCCCATTATAGGACAGGGGCCCGATCTGAAGCTTTCTTT. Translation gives CASSSPHYRTGARSEAFF.

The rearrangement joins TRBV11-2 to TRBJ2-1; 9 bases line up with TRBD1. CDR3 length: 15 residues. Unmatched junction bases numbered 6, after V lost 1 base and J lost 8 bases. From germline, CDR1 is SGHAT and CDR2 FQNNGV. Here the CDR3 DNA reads TGTGCCAGCAGCTTAGGGGGGGACAGGGCACATGAGCAGTTCTTC. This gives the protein CASSLGGDRAHEQFF.

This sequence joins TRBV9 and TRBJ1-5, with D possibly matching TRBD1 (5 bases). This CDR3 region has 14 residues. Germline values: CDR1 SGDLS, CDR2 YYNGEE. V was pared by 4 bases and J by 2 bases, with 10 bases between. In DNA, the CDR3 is TGTGCCAGCAGCTTCTCGGGGGGCAATCAGCCCCAGCATTTT. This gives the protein CASSFSGGNQPQHF.

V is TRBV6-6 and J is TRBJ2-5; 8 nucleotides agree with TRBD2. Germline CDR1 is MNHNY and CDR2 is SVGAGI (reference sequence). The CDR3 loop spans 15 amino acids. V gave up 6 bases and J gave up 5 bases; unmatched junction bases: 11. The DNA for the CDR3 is TGTGCCAGCAGCCCCCGGAGCGGGAGTCGGGAGACCCAGTACTTC. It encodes CASSPRSGSRETQYF.

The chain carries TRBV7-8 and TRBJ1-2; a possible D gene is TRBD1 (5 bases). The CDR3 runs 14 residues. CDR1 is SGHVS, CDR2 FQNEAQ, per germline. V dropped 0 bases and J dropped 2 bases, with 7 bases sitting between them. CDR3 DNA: TGTGCCAGCAGCTTAGCTGGGGGGAACTATGGCTACACCTTC. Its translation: CASSLAGGNYGYTF.

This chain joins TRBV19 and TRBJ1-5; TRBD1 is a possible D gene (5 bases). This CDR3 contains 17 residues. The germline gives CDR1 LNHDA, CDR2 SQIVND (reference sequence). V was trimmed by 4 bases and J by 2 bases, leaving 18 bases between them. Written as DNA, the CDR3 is TGTGCCAGTAGTAAACCCCAGGGTCGGGTGGGCAATCAGCCCCAGCATTTT. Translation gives CASSKPQGRVGNQPQHF.

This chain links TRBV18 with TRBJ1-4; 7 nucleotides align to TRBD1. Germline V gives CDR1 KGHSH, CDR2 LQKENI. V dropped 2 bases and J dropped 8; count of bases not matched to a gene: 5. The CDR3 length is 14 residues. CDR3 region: CASSPSTGSEKLFF. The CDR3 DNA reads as TGTGCCAGCTCACCATCGACAGGGTCAGAAAAACTGTTTTTT.